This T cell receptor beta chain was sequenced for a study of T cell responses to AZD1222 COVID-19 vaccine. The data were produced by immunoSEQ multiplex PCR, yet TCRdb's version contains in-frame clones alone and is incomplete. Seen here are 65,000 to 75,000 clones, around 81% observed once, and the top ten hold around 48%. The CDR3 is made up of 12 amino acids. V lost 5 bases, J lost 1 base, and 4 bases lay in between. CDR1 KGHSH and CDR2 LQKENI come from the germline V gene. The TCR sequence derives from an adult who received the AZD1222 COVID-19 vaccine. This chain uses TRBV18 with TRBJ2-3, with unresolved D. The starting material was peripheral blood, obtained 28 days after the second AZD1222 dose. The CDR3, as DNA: TGTGCCAGCTCAACTCGCACAGATACGCAGTATTTT. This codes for CASSTRTDTQYF.